This T cell receptor (beta chain) was identified in a study of human T cells and chemical hapten exposure. On the study more broadly: Small pooled library volume differences chiefly drove per-sample TCR yield variation.

The CDR3 contains 15 residues. Germline assignment: CDR1 MNHEY and CDR2 SMNVEV (reference sequence). Trimming took off 5 bases at V and 3 bases at J, with 16 bases between the two ends. The library attached unique molecular identifiers to individual cDNA molecules. One entry per CDR3 protein results from TCRdb running MiXCR on the RACE reads. This table has about 350,000 distinct CDR3 sequences, 5% to 6.5% appearing once. As for time point: pre-sensitization, week 0. Treatment defined: therapeutic diphenylcyclopropenone sensitization with weekly scalp DPC. At every patch-test visit, blood was drawn before the patch test was applied. Before extraction, the whole blood was not fractionated, and total RNA was taken from it. This clonotype was detected only a few times.

The starting material was whole blood, obtained in connection with sensitization to the hapten diphenylcyclopropenone (DPC). This receptor was identified in a woman aged 18-29 years with alopecia areata. Some clones in this sample may be carry-over from other donors' samples. V usage is TRBV27 and J usage is TRBJ1-1; no reliable D call. This CDR3 is CASSPVALWDTEAFF. CDR3 bases: TGTGCCAGCAGTCCCGTGGCACTTTGGGACACTGAAGCTTTCTTT.